This T cell receptor beta chain was identified during a study of shared clonotypes between healthy human individuals. Only in-frame clones appear in the TCRdb table, and some are missing; sequencing was by immunoSEQ multiplex PCR. The table shows hundreds of thousands of clones, with about 85% occurring only once. The origin of this receptor is a woman aged 40 to 50 in good health. Some clones in this sample may be carry-over from other donors' samples. Sample: PBMCs.

CDR3 amino acids: CASSLSAVTDTQYF. CDR3 sequence (DNA): TGTGCCAGCAGTTTATCCGCGGTCACAGATACGCAGTATTTT. The chain is built from TRBV27 and TRBJ2-3; no reliable D call. Per the germline V gene, CDR1 is MNHEY and CDR2 is SMNVEV (reference sequence). This CDR3 contains 14 residues. The V and J ends lost 0 bases and 2 bases respectively, with 6 bases between them.